This is a list of T cell receptor beta chains from one sample in a study of CD8+ T cells in alopecia areata. Clones were read by immunoSEQ multiplex PCR, and TCRdb kept only the in-frame ones, dropping some. The repertoire includes fewer than 200,000 clones, approximately 62% of them detected once, and 14% sits in the top ten. Sequencing used CD4+ T cells sorted from blood, obtained at week 24, from a patient treated with tofacitinib. Receptors originate from a human donor with alopecia areata. CDR3s include the opening cysteine and the closing phenylalanine or tryptophan. Fields, in order: CDR3 protein, CDR3 DNA, clone size, J gene, V gene, D gene. A D gene is named only where the DNA matches it firmly. Only part of the rows carry a size: once, few, many, or a class if the clone is expanded.

CAWSAYPGQGYTGELFF TGTGCCTGGAGTGCCTATCCGGGACAGGGTTACACCGGGGAGCTGTTTTTT once TRBJ2-2 TRBV30 TRBD1
CATSRDRTGNQPQHF TGTGCCACCAGCAGAGATCGAACAGGCAATCAGCCCCAGCATTTT - TRBJ1-5 TRBV15 -
CASNRRLAYEQYF TGTGCCAGTAACCGTCGACTAGCTTACGAGCAGTACTTC - TRBJ2-7 TRBV19 TRBD2
CASSARATGGTDTQYF TGTGCCAGTAGTGCCCGGGCGACAGGGGGCACAGATACGCAGTATTTT - TRBJ2-3 TRBV19 TRBD1
CASSLTGGVNYGYTF TGTGCCAGCAGTTTGACAGGGGGCGTAAACTATGGCTACACCTTC - TRBJ1-2 TRBV27 TRBD1
CSASRAGEQYF TGCAGTGCTAGTCGAGCAGGGGAGCAGTACTTC - TRBJ2-7 TRBV20-1 -
CSVDPGQGYEQYF TGCAGCGTTGATCCGGGACAGGGGTACGAGCAGTACTTC - TRBJ2-7 TRBV29-1 TRBD1
CASGMQETQYF TGTGCCAGCGGTATGCAAGAGACCCAGTACTTC once TRBJ2-5 TRBV25-1 -
CASSPRDREETQYF TGTGCCAGCTCACCACGGGACAGGGAAGAGACCCAGTACTTC few TRBJ2-5 TRBV18 TRBD1
CSVENRVVTGANVLTF TGCAGCGTTGAAAACAGGGTAGTGACTGGGGCCAACGTCCTGACTTTC few TRBJ2-6 TRBV29-1 -
CAWSVKFAVRTEAFF TGTGCCTGGAGTGTAAAGTTCGCGGTAAGGACTGAAGCTTTCTTT - TRBJ1-1 TRBV30 -
CATSSDRAYMFAFF TGTGCCACCAGCAGTGACAGGGCTTATATGTTTGCTTTCTTT - TRBJ1-1 TRBV15 TRBD1
CSVVEDRRDQPQHF TGCAGCGTTGTGGAGGACAGGCGAGATCAGCCCCAGCATTTT few TRBJ1-5 TRBV29-1 TRBD1
CASSQDRPEGAFF TGCGCCAGCAGCCAAGATCGCCCCGAAGGGGCTTTCTTT few TRBJ1-1 TRBV4-1 -
CASSSTGYYGYTF TGTGCCAGCAGTTCCACGGGGTACTATGGCTACACCTTC few TRBJ1-2 TRBV6-5 -
CASSHGDGKSPLHF TGCGCCAGCAGCCATGGGGACGGAAAGTCACCCCTCCACTTT few TRBJ1-6 TRBV5-1 -
CASRGTGRDGYTF TGTGCCAGCAGGGGGACAGGGAGGGACGGCTACACCTTC many TRBJ1-2 TRBV6-5 TRBD1
CATSRVPESVRGYTF TGTGCCACCAGCAGAGTCCCGGAGTCGGTTAGGGGCTACACCTTC - TRBJ1-2 TRBV15 -